This TCR beta chain derives from a study of T cell responses to AZD1222 COVID-19 vaccine. Measured with immunoSEQ multiplex PCR; TCRdb has only the in-frame clones, and not every one. This table holds 110,000 or so clones, 75% to 90% found once. A remark on this clone: Its specificity is not known.

Study-wide findings and caveats: Donors were mostly white British, more females; clonal diversity possibly underestimated. Spike-specific TCR breadth and depth both grew after two AZD1222 doses. At baseline, seropositivity was found in only a handful of AZD1222 recipients.

Trimming removed 0 bases from V and 7 bases from J, with 6 bases in between. This CDR3 comprises 12 residues. Germline CDR1 LGHNT, CDR2 FRNRAP. V and J are TRBV12-5 and TRBJ2-5; D remains ambiguous. This TCR came from an adult who received the AZD1222 COVID-19 vaccine. This specimen consisted of peripheral blood, obtained 28 days after the second AZD1222 dose. The CDR3, as DNA: TGTGCTAGTGGTTTGGTAGTGCCGACCCAGTACTTC. It specifies CASGLVVPTQYF.